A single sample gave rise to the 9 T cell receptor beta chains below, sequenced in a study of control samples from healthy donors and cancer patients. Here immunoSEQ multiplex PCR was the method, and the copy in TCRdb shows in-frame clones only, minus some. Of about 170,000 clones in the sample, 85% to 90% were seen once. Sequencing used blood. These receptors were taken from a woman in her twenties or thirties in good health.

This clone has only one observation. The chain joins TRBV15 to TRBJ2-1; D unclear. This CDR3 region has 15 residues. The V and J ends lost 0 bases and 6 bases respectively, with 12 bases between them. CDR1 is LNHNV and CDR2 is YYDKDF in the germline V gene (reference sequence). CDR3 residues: CATSRDSIRVNEQFF. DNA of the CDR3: TGTGCCACCAGCAGAGATAGCATTCGGGTCAATGAGCAGTTCTTC.

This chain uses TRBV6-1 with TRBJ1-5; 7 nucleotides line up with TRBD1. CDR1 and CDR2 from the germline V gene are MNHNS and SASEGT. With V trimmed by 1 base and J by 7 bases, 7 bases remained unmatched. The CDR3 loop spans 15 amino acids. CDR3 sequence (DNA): TGTGCCAGCAGTGAAGACAGGGGTGGAGGGCAGCCCCAGCATTTT. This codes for CASSEDRGGGQPQHF.

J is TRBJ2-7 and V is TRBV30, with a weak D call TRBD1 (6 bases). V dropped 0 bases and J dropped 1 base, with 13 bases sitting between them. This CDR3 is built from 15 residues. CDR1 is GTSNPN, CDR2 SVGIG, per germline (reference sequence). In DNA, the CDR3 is TGTGCCTGGAGTGTAAAGGCAGGGGCATCCTACGAGCAGTACGTC. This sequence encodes CAWSVKAGASYEQYV.

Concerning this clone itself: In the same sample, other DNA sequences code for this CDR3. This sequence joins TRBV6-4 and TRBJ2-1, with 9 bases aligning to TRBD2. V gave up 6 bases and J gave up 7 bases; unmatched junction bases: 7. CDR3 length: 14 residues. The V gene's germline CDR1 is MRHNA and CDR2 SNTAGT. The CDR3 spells CASSGGLAGNEQFF. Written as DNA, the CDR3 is TGTGCCAGCAGCGGGGGACTAGCTGGTAATGAGCAGTTCTTC.

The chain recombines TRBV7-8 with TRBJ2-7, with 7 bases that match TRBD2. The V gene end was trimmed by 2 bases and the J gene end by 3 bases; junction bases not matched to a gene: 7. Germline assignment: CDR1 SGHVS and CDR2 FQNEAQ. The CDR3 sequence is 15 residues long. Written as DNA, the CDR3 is TGTGCCAGCAGCTTACAAGCGGGGAGCTACTACGAGCAGTACTTC. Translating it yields CASSLQAGSYYEQYF. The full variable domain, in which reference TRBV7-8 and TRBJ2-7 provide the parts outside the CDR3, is GAGVSQSPRYKVAKRGQDVALRCDPISGHVSLFWYQQALGQGPEFLTYFQNEAQLDKSGLPSDRFFAERPEGSVSTLKIQRTQQEDSAVYLCASSLQAGSYYEQYFGPGTRLTVT.

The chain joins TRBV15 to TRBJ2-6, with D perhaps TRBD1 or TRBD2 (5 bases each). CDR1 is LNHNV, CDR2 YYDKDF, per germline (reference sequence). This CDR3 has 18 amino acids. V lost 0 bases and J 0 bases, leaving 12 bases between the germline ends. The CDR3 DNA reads TGTGCCACCAGCAGAGAACGAGGGGAAGGCTCTGGGGCCAACGTCCTGACTTTC. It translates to CATSRERGEGSGANVLTF.

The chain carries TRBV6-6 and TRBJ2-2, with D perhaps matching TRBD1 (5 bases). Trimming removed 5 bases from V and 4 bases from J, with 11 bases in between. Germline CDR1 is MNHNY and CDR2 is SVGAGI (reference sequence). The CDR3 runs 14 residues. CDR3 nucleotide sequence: TGTGCCAGCAGTGACAGCCCTCCCACCGGGGAGCTGTTTTTT. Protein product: CASSDSPPTGELFF.

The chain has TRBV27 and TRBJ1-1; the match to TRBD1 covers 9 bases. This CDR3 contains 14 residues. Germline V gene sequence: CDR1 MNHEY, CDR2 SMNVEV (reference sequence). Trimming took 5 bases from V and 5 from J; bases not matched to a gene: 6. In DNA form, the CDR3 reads TGTGCCAGCAGTAGAAACAGGGGGCAAACTGAAGCTTTCTTT. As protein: CASSRNRGQTEAFF.

CDR3 sequence (DNA): TGTGCCAGCAGCCACGGGACAGACCTCTACCGGCAGTACTTC. Its protein is CASSHGTDLYRQYF. The chain employs TRBV3-1 (or the pseudogene TRBV3-2) and TRBJ2-7; 7 nucleotides match TRBD1. The CDR3 is 14 amino acids. Trimming took 3 bases from V and 9 from J; bases not matched to a gene: 11. Germline assignment: CDR1 LGHDT and CDR2 YNNKEL (reference sequence).